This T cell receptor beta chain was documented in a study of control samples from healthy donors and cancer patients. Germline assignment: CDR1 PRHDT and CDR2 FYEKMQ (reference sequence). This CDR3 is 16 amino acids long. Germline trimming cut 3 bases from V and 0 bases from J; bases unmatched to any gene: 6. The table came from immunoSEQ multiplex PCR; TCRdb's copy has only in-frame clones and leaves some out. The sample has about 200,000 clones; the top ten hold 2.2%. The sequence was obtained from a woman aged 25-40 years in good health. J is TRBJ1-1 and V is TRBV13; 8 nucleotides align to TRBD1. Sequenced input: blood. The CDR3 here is CASSLRQGPLNTEAFF. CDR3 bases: TGTGCCAGCAGCTTGAGACAGGGGCCATTGAACACTGAAGCTTTCTTT.